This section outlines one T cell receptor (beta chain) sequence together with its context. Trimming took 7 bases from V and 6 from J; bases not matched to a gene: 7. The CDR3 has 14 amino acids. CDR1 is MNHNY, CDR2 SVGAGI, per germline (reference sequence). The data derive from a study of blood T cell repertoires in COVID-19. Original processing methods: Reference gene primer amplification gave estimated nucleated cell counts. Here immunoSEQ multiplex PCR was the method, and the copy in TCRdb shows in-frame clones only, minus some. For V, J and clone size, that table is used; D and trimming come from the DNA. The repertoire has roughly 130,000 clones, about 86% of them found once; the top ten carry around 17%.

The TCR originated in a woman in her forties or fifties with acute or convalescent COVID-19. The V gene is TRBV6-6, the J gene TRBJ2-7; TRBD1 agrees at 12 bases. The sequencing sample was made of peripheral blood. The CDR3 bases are TGTGCCAGCATTTCTGGGACAGGGGGCCTCGAGCAGTACTTC. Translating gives CASISGTGGLEQYF.